The T cell receptor beta chain under discussion was sequenced for a study of cytomegalovirus exposure and HLA in healthy donors. Study-wide points: Rarity characterized most TCR sequences, yet some public TCRs appeared in many donors.

The method was immunoSEQ multiplex PCR; TCRdb's version includes in-frame clones alone and lacks a portion of them. The table includes roughly 130,000 clones, 88% detected once. Comments on this clone: The antigen is unknown.

This CDR3 contains 16 residues. Germline V gene sequence: CDR1 PRHDT, CDR2 FYEKMQ (reference sequence). The junction had 13 bases not matched to a gene; V was cut back by 8 bases and J by 1 base. The sequence was collected from a man aged 25-45 years in good health and CMV-seronegative. V usage is TRBV13 and J usage is TRBJ1-2; 7 bases match TRBD1. The sequenced material came from PBMCs. The CDR3 region has the DNA TGTGCCAGCGGCCCCGGAGGGACAGCAATTAACTATGGCTACACCTTC. Residues: CASGPGGTAINYGYTF.